The entry below describes one TCR beta chain. Antigen unknown. The data derive from a study of PD-1 blockade in classical Hodgkin lymphoma. Study details: Once every 2 weeks, patients received intravenous nivolumab at 3 mg/kg. Points from the study as a whole: Nothing has yet pinned down what causes the repertoire differences, possibly disease activity or prior therapy.

Unmatched junction bases numbered 8, after V lost 0 bases and J lost 4 bases. CDR1 SGHRS and CDR2 YFSETQ come from the germline V gene. The CDR3 spans 17 residues. Method: immunoSEQ multiplex PCR; TCRdb's copy keeps in-frame clones and lacks some. The sample lists 90,000 to 140,000 clones; roughly nine tenths were seen once. Time point specified: cycle 4 day 1 (C4D1), after less than 7 weeks of nivolumab. There was relapse after autologous stem cell transplantation in every patient, and there was variation in brentuximab vedotin exposure. Complete response, partial response or progressive disease were the best responses.

Material: peripheral blood mononuclear cells (PBMCs), obtained before the fourth cycle of nivolumab. This rearrangement joins TRBV5-1 to TRBJ2-1; 9 bases are shared with TRBD2. The sequence was collected from a human donor with classical Hodgkin lymphoma. CDR3 in amino acids: CASSLVGAGGSYNEQFF. CDR3 in DNA: TGCGCCAGCAGCTTGGTAGGAGCGGGGGGTTCTTACAATGAGCAGTTCTTC.